The 5 T cell receptor beta chains below come from one sample, sequenced in a study of radiation and T cells in renal cell carcinoma (dated by TCRdb to 2020 to 2021). In the paper's terms, the time point label means: blood 2 weeks post-SBRT. In light of the paper, this sample's treatment or condition label describes: 15 Gy SBRT to primary tumor, nephrectomy 4 weeks later. The method was the immunoSEQ multiplex PCR assay. This immuneACCESS table, as held by TCRdb, lists in-frame sequences with V and J called but not all clones. Of the missing ones, under half trace to an unresolved V gene in checked studies; the others have no known cause. This sample has tens of thousands of clones in its table, and 65% to 90% of those were observed once. The biggest ten clones account for approximately 24% of the sample. Sequencing was performed on blood, taken from a patient whose treatment included radiotherapy and nephrectomy. The receptor source for this set is a woman between 50 and 59 years old with renal cell carcinoma.

The chain carries TRBV5-1 and TRBJ2-3; D unclear. The V gene's germline CDR1 is SGHRS and CDR2 YFSETQ. The V gene lost 0 bases and the J gene lost 0 bases, with 5 bases spanning the gap. The CDR3 spans 14 residues. The CDR3 here is CASSLAVSTDTQYF. For the CDR3, the DNA is TGCGCCAGCAGCTTGGCAGTGAGCACAGATACGCAGTATTTT.

J is TRBJ1-1 and V is TRBV4-1; D is perhaps TRBD1 (5 bases). The CDR3 is 15 amino acids. The germline V gene has CDR1 MGHRA and CDR2 YSYEKL. V was shortened by 1 base and J by 2 bases, with 11 bases between the two germline ends. The DNA for the CDR3 is TGCGCCAGCAGCCAAGTCGGCAGGGAAAACACTGAAGCTTTCTTT. Its translation: CASSQVGRENTEAFF.

The chain links TRBV7-2 to TRBJ2-1; no clear D. This CDR3 region has 15 residues. Germline lookup yields CDR1 SGHTA and CDR2 FQGNSA. Trimming took off 5 bases at V and 1 base at J, with 12 bases between the two ends. CDR3 in amino acids: CASSPLPLSYNEQFF. The CDR3 bases are TGTGCCAGCAGCCCCCTTCCCCTATCCTACAATGAGCAGTTCTTC.

V is TRBV13 and J is TRBJ2-7; D uncertain. V lost 6 bases to trimming and J lost 9 bases, with 18 bases between them. The CDR3 spans 13 residues. Germline CDR1 is PRHDT and CDR2 is FYEKMQ (reference sequence). In DNA, the CDR3 is TGTGCCAGCAGTGAACATCAGGACCTCTCGCAGTACTTC. Translated, it gives CASSEHQDLSQYF.

The table lists this clone with a few counts. The J gene is TRBJ1-5, the V gene TRBV30, with D tentatively TRBD1 (6 bases). V was pared by 5 bases and J by 4 bases, with 12 bases between. Per germline, CDR1 GTSNPN and CDR2 SVGIG (reference sequence). This CDR3 contains 13 residues. CDR3 sequence reads: CAWAGDRNQPQHF. DNA for the CDR3: TGTGCCTGGGCAGGGGATAGGAATCAGCCCCAGCATTTT.